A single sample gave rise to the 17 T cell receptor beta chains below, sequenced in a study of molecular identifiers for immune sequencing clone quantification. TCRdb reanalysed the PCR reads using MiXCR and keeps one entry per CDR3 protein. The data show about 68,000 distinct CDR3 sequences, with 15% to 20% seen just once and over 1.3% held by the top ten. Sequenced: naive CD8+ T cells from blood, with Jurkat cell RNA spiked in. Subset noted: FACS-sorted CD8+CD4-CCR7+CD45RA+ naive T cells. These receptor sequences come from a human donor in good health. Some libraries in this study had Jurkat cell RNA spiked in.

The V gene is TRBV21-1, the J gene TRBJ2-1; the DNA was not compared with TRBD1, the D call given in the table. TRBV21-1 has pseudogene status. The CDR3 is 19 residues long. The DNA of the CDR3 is TGTGCCAGCAGCATTGGGGGTCCGGGAGTGACTGGTTCTTCCGATGAGCAGTTCTTC. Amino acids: CASSIGGPGVTGSSDEQFF.

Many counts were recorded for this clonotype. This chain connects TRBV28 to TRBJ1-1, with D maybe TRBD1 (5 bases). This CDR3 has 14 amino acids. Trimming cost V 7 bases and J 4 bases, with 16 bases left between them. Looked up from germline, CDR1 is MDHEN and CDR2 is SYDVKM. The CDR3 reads CASTWAGMATEAFF. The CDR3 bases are TGTGCCAGCACCTGGGCAGGGATGGCCACTGAAGCTTTCTTT.

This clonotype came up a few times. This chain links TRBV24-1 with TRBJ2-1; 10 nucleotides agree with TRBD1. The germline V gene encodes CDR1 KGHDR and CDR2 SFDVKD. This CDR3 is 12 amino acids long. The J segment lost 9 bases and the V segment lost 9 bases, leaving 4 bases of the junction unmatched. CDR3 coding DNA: TGTGCCACCGGGACAGGGGCACTTGAGCAGTTCTTC. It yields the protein CATGTGALEQFF.

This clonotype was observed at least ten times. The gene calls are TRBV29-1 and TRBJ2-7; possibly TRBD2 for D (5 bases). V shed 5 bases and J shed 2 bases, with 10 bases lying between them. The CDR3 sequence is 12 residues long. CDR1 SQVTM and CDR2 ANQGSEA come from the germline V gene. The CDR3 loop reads CSVYGLTYEQYF. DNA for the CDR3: TGCAGCGTTTATGGACTTACCTACGAGCAGTACTTC.

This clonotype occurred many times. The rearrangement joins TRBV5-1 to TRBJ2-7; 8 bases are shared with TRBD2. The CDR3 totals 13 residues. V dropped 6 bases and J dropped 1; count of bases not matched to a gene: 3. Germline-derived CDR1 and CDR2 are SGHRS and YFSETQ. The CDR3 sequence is CASTASGSYEQYF. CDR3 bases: TGCGCCAGCACTGCTAGCGGGTCCTACGAGCAGTACTTC.

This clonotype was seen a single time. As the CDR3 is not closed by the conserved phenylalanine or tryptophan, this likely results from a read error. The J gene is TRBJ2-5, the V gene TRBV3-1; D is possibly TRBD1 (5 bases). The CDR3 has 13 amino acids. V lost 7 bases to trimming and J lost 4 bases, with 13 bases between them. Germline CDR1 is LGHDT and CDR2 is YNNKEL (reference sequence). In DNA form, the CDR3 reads TGTGCCAGCACCCGCAGGGCGTCAGAGACCCAGTACCTC. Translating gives CASTRRASETQYL.

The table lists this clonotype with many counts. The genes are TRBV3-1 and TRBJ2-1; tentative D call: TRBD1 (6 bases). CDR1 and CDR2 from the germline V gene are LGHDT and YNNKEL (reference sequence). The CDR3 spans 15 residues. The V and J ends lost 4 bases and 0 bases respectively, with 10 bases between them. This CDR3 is CASSLTGSSYNEQFF. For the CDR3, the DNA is TGTGCCAGCAGCCTTACAGGGAGCTCCTACAATGAGCAGTTCTTC.

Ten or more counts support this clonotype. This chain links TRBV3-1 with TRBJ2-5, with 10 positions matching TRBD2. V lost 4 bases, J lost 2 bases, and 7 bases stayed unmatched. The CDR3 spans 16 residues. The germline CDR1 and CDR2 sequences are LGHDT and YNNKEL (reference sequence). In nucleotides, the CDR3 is TGTGCCAGCAGCCCTACAGGGACTAGCGATCAAGAGACCCAGTACTTC. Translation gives CASSPTGTSDQETQYF.

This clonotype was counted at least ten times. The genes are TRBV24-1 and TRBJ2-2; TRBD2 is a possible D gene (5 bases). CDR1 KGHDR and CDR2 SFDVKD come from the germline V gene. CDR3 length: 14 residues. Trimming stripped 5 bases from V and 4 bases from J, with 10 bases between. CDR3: CATSGGYSTGELFF. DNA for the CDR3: TGTGCCACCAGTGGAGGGTACAGCACCGGGGAGCTGTTTTTT.

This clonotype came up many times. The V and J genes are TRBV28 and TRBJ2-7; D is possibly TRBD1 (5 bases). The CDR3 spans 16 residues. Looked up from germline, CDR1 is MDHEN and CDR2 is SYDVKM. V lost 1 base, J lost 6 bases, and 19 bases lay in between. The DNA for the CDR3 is TGTGCCAGCAGTTTATTGTCGCTAGGGGTTCGTTCCGAGCAGTACTTC. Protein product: CASSLLSLGVRSEQYF.

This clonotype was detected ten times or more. CDR3 DNA sequence: TGTGCCAGCAGATCCCCCTCCTACGAGCAGTACTTC. This sequence encodes CASRSPSYEQYF. The V call is TRBV6-5, the J call TRBJ2-7; D is undetermined. CDR1 and CDR2 from the germline V gene are MNHEY and SVGAGI. The CDR3 length is 12 residues. V was shortened by 6 bases and J by 0 bases, with 6 bases between the two germline ends.

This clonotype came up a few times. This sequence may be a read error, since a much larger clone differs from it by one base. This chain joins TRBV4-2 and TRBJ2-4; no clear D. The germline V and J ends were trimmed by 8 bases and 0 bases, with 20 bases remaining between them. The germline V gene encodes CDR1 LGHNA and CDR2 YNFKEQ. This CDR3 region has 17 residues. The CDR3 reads CASGLGLGVLAKNIQYF. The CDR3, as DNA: TGTGCCAGCGGGCTTGGATTGGGCGTCCTAGCCAAAAACATTCAGTACTTC.

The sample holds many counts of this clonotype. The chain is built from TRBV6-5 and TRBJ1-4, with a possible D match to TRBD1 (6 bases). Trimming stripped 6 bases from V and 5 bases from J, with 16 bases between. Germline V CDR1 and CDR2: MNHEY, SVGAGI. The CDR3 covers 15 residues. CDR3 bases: TGTGCCAGCAGCCCAACCGGGACAATGAATGAAAAACTGTTTTTT. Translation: CASSPTGTMNEKLFF.

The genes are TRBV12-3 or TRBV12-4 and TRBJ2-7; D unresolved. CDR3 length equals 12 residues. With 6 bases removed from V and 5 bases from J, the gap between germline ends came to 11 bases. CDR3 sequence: CASSLLLHEQYF. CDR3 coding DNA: TGTGCCAGCAGCCTCCTTCTCCACGAGCAGTACTTC.

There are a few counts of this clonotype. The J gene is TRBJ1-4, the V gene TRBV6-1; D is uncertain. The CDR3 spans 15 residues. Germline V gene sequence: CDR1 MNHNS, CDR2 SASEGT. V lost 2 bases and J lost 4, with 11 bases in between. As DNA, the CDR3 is TGTGCCAGCAGTGAATCGACCGGAGTTAATGAAAAACTGTTTTTT. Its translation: CASSESTGVNEKLFF.

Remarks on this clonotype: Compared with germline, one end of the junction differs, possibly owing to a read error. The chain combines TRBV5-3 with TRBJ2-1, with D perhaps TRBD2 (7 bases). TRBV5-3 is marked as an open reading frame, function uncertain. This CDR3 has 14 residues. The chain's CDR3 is CASSLAWGGNERFF. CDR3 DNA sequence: TGTGCCAGCAGCTTGGCCTGGGGGGGCAATGAGCGGTTCTTC.

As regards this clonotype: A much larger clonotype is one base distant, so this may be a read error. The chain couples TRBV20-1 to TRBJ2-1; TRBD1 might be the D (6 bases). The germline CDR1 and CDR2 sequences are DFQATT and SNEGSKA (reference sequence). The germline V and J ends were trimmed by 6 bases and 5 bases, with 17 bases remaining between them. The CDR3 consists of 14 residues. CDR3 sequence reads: CSARGAAVNNEQFF. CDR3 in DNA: TGCAGTGCCAGGGGTGCTGCGGTGAACAATGAGCAGTTCTTC.